This TCR beta chain came from a study of cytomegalovirus exposure and HLA in healthy donors. Across the whole study: Approximately 190 million T cells yielded fewer than 120 million unique TCR beta sequences in earlier analysis.

Germline CDR1 MNHEY, CDR2 SVGAGI. V was clipped by 2 bases and J by 6 bases, with 16 bases between them. This CDR3 comprises 16 residues. Study results and limitations: A prior analysis recorded that most TCR beta V segments were productive about 87% or about 30% of the time. The study put 150 to 200 TCR beta chains on its list as cytomegalovirus-associated.

PCR amplification relied on 60 Vbeta primers (plus 13 Jbeta primers). Sequenced by immunoSEQ multiplex PCR; TCRdb stores in-frame clones only, minus some. The table records under 200,000 clones, roughly four fifths of them present only once. For this clone: Its specificity is not known.

The gene calls are TRBV6-5 and TRBJ2-2; possible D gene TRBD1, 5 bases. Sequenced input: PBMCs. This TCR came from a woman in her thirties in good health and CMV-seropositive. The CDR3 DNA is TGTGCCAGCAGTTACGGTACAGGTTGGGGATCCGGGGAGCTGTTTTTT. Translating gives CASSYGTGWGSGELFF.